The clone carrying this T cell receptor beta chain was seen only a few times. These data originate in a study of T cells of healthy individuals. V gave up 8 bases and J gave up 2 bases, with 13 bases separating them. This CDR3 has 13 amino acids. Germline loops: CDR1 SGHTA, CDR2 FQGNSA. Each CDR3 protein is one row after TCRdb ran MiXCR on the 5' RACE reads. The sample holds 63,000 or so distinct CDR3 sequences, 15% to 20% seen once. This clonotype was sampled from a human donor in good health. The V gene is TRBV7-2, the J gene TRBJ2-7; a weak D match, TRBD1 (6 bases). Here the CDR3 DNA reads TGTGCCAGCGCCCGGAGACAGGCCTACGAGCAGTACTTC. It yields the protein CASARRQAYEQYF.